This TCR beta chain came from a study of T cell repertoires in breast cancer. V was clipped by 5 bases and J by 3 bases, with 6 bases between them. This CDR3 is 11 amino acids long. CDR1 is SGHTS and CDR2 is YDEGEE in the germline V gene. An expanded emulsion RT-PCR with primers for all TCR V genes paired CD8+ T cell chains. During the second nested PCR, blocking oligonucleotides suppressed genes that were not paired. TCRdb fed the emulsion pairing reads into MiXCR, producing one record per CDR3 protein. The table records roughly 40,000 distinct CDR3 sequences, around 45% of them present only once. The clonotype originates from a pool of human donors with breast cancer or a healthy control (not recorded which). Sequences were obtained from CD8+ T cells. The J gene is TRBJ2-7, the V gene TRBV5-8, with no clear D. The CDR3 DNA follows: TGTGCCAGCAGACCAGGCTACGAGCAGTACTTC. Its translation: CASRPGYEQYF.